Presented here are 16 T cell receptor beta chains from one specimen sequenced in a study of T cell changes during pregnancy in multiple sclerosis (dated by TCRdb to about 2019). Libraries were constructed by the immunoSEQ multiplex PCR assay. TCRdb stores this immuneACCESS table with in-frame sequences only. Part of the clones is absent; in the studies checked, under half of the shortfall reflects unresolved V genes, and no reason is known for the rest. Present in this sample are about 36,000 clones, 85% to 95% of which were seen just once. Clones ranked in the top ten supply over 1% of the sample. The sample consisted of PBMCs (not recorded whether the cells were cultured). The origin of the receptors is a female donor with multiple sclerosis, enrolled in a pregnancy study.

The chain combines TRBV6-5 with TRBJ1-1; the D is unclear. V lost 5 bases to trimming and J lost 5 bases, with 15 bases between them. Per the germline V gene, CDR1 is MNHEY and CDR2 is SVGAGI. This CDR3 is built from 14 residues. The DNA for the CDR3 is TGTGCCAGCAGTAACGAATTCGGTAGGACTGAAGCTTTCTTT. Protein: CASSNEFGRTEAFF.

The chain combines TRBV23-1 with TRBJ2-1, with D uncertain. TRBV23-1 is known as an ORF, though its function is uncertain. The length of the CDR3 is 14 residues. Trimming shortened V by 0 bases and J by 4 bases, and 7 bases separated the two germline ends. CDR3 region: CASSQSRLYNEQFF. For the CDR3, the DNA is TGCGCCAGCAGTCAATCCCGGCTTTACAATGAGCAGTTCTTC.

The chain carries TRBV28 and TRBJ2-2; 10 nucleotides match TRBD1. The ends lost 5 bases at V and 6 bases at J; junction bases unmatched: 9. The germline V gene has CDR1 MDHEN and CDR2 SYDVKM. This CDR3 is built from 16 residues. Here the CDR3 reads CASSKSDRGYPGELFF. CDR3 DNA sequence: TGTGCCAGCAGTAAATCGGACAGGGGGTATCCCGGGGAGCTGTTTTTT. Full variable domain (rest looked up from reference TRBV28 and TRBJ2-2): DVKVTQSSRYLVKRTGEKVFLECVQDMDHENMFWYRQDPGLGLRLIYFSYDVKMKEKGDIPEGYSVSREKKERFSLILESASTNQTSMYLCASSKSDRGYPGELFFGEGSRLTVL.

The count of this clone is one. The chain uses TRBV2 and TRBJ2-7, with 9 bases fitting TRBD1. CDR3 length equals 14 residues. Germline V gene data show CDR1 as SNHLY and CDR2 as FYNNEI. The ends lost 6 bases at V and 1 base at J; junction bases unmatched: 4. The CDR3 loop reads CASRGGTGSYEQYF. The CDR3 region has the DNA TGTGCCAGCAGAGGGGGGACAGGGTCCTACGAGCAGTACTTC.

For the CDR3, the DNA is TGCGCCAGCACGGGCTTGAACACCGGGGAGCTGTTTTTT. Its translation is CASTGLNTGELFF. This chain uses TRBV10-2 with TRBJ2-2; D is unresolved. Germline values: CDR1 WSHSY, CDR2 SAAADI. Trimming removed 7 bases from V and 1 base from J, with 7 bases in between. The CDR3 is 13 amino acids.

The chain joins TRBV28 to TRBJ2-5; D may correspond to TRBD1 or TRBD2 (5 bases each). V lost 6 bases to trimming and J lost 1 base, with 9 bases between them. The CDR3 sequence is 13 residues long. Per germline, CDR1 MDHEN and CDR2 SYDVKM. The CDR3 is CASRRGIQETQYF. CDR3 DNA sequence: TGTGCCAGCAGACGGGGCATCCAAGAGACCCAGTACTTC.

This sequence joins TRBV28 and TRBJ2-7; the match to TRBD1 covers 7 bases. The CDR3 is made up of 16 amino acids. Germline V gives CDR1 MDHEN, CDR2 SYDVKM. With V trimmed by 4 bases and J by 2 bases, 11 bases remained unmatched. The chain's CDR3 is CASSSPGTEKPYEQYF. DNA of the CDR3: TGTGCCAGCAGTTCCCCCGGGACAGAAAAACCCTACGAGCAGTACTTC.

This chain links TRBV7-6 with TRBJ1-2, with 12 bases identical to TRBD1. J was trimmed by 2 bases and V by 3 bases; bases with no gene match: 4. The germline gives CDR1 SGHVS, CDR2 FNYEAQ. This CDR3 spans 16 amino acids. The CDR3 region has the DNA TGTGCCAGCAGCTTGGGACAGGGGGCTTTGAACTATGGCTACACCTTC. Translated: CASSLGQGALNYGYTF. The variable domain in full, completed from reference TRBV7-6 and TRBJ1-2, reads GAGVSQSPRYKVTKRGQDVALRCDPISGHVSLYWYRQALGQGPEFLTYFNYEAQQDKSGLPNDRFSAERPEGSISTLTIQRTEQRDSAMYRCASSLGQGALNYGYTFGSGTRLTVV.

V gene TRBV19 combines with J gene TRBJ1-2; perhaps TRBD1 as D (6 bases). V was clipped by 7 bases and J by 4 bases, with 19 bases between them. Germline assignment: CDR1 LNHDA and CDR2 SQIVND (reference sequence). The CDR3 has 15 amino acids. The chain's CDR3 is CASTPGGQSIYGYTF. The DNA of the CDR3 is TGTGCCAGTACCCCTGGCGGACAGAGCATCTATGGCTACACCTTC.

V and J are TRBV9 and TRBJ2-5; TRBD2 matches 8 bases. Per germline, CDR1 SGDLS and CDR2 YYNGEE. J gave up 1 base and V 2 bases, and 1 base lay outside the gene matches. This CDR3 is 14 amino acids long. CDR3 sequence reads: CASSVSGTQETQYF. CDR3 in DNA: TGTGCCAGCAGCGTTAGCGGGACCCAAGAGACCCAGTACTTC.

The chain recombines TRBV27 with TRBJ2-7; tentatively, D is TRBD1 or TRBD2 (6 bases each). The CDR3 runs to 14 residues. V lost 3 bases and J lost 1, with 10 bases in between. The germline gives CDR1 MNHEY, CDR2 SMNVEV (reference sequence). CDR3: CASSFGGGSYEQYF. DNA of the CDR3: TGTGCCAGCAGTTTTGGAGGGGGGTCCTACGAGCAGTACTTC.

The CDR3 bases are TGTGCCAGCTCAACTGGACAGGGGGATGCCGGGGAGCTGTTTTTT. Encoded protein: CASSTGQGDAGELFF. The rearrangement joins TRBV18 to TRBJ2-2; 10 bases fit TRBD1. Germline V gene lookup returns CDR1 KGHSH and CDR2 LQKENI. The CDR3 sequence is 15 residues long. The junction had 6 bases not matched to a gene; V was cut back by 5 bases and J by 6 bases.

The chain combines TRBV6-1 with TRBJ2-7, with a possible D match to TRBD2 (5 bases). This CDR3 spans 16 amino acids. Per the germline V gene, CDR1 is MNHNS and CDR2 is SASEGT. V shed 1 base and J shed 3 bases, with 16 bases lying between them. CDR3 nucleotides: TGTGCCAGCAGTGAAGACCCCAGCGGCAATTTCTACGAGCAGTACTTC. Translating gives CASSEDPSGNFYEQYF.

Only a few counts were recorded for this clone. The rearrangement links TRBV7-9 to TRBJ1-1; possibly TRBD1 for D (6 bases). The ends were cut back, 5 bases at V and 0 bases at J, with 16 bases in the middle. Germline lookup yields CDR1 SEHNR and CDR2 FQNEAQ (reference sequence). The CDR3 length is 16 residues. CDR3 region: CASSPLLGGVNTEAFF. For the CDR3, the DNA is TGTGCCAGCAGCCCGCTCCTAGGGGGTGTGAACACTGAAGCTTTCTTT.

This rearrangement joins TRBV4-2 to TRBJ2-5; no clear D gene. The CDR3 sequence is 14 residues long. Germline V gene sequence: CDR1 LGHNA, CDR2 YNFKEQ. V was clipped by 1 base and J by 3 bases, with 9 bases between them. This CDR3 reads CASSQVAVEETQYF. CDR3 bases: TGTGCCAGCAGCCAAGTCGCGGTAGAAGAGACCCAGTACTTC.

The gene calls are TRBV5-6 and TRBJ2-3; D is perhaps TRBD2 (6 bases). V was trimmed by 4 bases and J by 1 base, leaving 13 bases between them. Germline V gives CDR1 SGHDT, CDR2 YYEEEE. The CDR3 covers 15 residues. CDR3 loop: CASSPTGLGTDTQYF. In DNA, the CDR3 is TGTGCCAGCAGCCCAACGGGACTGGGCACAGATACGCAGTATTTT.